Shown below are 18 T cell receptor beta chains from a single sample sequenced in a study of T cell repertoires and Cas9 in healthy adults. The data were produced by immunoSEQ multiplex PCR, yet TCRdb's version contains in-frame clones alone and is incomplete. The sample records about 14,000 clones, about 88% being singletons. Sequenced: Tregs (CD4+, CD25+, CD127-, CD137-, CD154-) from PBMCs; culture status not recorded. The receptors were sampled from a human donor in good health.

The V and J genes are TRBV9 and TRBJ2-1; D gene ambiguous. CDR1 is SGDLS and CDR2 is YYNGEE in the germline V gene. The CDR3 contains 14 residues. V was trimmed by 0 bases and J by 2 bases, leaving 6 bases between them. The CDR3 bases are TGTGCCAGCAGCGTAGGTCTAGCCTACAATGAGCAGTTCTTC. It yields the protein CASSVGLAYNEQFF.

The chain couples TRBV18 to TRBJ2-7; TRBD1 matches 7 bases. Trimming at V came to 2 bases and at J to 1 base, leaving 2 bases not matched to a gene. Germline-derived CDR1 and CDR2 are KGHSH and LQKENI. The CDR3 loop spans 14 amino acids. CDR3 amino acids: CASSPGQESYEQYF. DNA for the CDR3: TGTGCCAGCTCACCAGGACAGGAATCCTACGAGCAGTACTTC.

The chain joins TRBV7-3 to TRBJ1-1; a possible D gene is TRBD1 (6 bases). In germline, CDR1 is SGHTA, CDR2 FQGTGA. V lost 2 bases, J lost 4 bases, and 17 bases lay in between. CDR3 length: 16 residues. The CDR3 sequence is CASSLGGTGAATEAFF. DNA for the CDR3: TGTGCCAGCAGCTTAGGAGGTACGGGGGCGGCCACTGAAGCTTTCTTT.

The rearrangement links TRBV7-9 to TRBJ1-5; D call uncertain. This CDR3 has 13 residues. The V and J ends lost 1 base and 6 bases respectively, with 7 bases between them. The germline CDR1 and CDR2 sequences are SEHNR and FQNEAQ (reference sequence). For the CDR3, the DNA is TGTGCCAGCAGCTTAGAAGGCGGTCAGCCCCAGCATTTT. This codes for CASSLEGGQPQHF.

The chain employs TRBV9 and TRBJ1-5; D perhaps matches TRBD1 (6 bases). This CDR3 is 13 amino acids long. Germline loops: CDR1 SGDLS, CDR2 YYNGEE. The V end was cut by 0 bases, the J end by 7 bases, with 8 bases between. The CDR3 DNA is TGTGCCAGCAGCGTAGCTGGGACACAGCCCCAGCATTTT. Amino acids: CASSVAGTQPQHF.

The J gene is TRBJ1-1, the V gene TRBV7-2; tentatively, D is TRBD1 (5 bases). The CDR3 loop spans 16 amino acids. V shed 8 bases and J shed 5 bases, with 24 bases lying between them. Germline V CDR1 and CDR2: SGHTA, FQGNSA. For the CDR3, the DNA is TGTGCCAGCTTCCTTAGTTCCACGTTGCAGGGTACTGAAGCTTTCTTT. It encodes CASFLSSTLQGTEAFF.

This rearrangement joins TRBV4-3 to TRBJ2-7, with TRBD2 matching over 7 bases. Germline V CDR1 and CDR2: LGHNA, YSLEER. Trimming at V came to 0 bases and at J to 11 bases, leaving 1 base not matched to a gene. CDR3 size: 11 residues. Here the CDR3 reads CASSQDRGEYV. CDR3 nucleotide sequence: TGCGCCAGCAGCCAAGATCGGGGGGAGTACGTC.

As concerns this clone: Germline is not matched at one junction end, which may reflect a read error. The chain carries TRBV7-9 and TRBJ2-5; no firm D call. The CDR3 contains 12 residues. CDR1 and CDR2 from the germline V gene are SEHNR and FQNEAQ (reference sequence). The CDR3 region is CASSSSGETQYF. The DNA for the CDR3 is TGTGCCAGCAGCTCATCTGGCGAGACCCAATACTTC.

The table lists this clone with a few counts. CDR3 nucleotide sequence: TGTGCCAGCAGACAGGGGGCTGGCCACTACGAGCAGTACGTC. Its protein product is CASRQGAGHYEQYV. The J gene is TRBJ2-7, the V gene TRBV6-1, with 9 bases aligning to TRBD1. V was pared by 6 bases and J by 3 bases, with 6 bases of the junction left unmatched. The CDR3 is 14 residues long. Germline values: CDR1 MNHNS, CDR2 SASEGT.

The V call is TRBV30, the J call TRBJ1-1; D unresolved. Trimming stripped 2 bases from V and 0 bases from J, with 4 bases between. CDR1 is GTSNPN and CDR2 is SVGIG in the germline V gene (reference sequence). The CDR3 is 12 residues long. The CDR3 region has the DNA TGTGCCTGGAGTCGCCTGAACACTGAAGCTTTCTTT. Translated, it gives CAWSRLNTEAFF.

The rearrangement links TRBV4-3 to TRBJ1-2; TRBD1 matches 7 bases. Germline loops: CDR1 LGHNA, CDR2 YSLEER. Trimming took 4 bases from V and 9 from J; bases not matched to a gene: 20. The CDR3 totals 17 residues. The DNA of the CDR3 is TGCGCCAGCAGCCGAACGACAGGGTCAAAAACTCTCGTGAGCTACACCTTC. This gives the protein CASSRTTGSKTLVSYTF.

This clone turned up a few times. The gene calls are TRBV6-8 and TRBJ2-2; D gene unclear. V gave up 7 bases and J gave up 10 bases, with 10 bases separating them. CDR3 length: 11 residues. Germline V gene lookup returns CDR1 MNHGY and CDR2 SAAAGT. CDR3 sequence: CASKLMEELFF. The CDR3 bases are TGTGCCAGCAAGCTAATGGAGGAGCTGTTTTTT.

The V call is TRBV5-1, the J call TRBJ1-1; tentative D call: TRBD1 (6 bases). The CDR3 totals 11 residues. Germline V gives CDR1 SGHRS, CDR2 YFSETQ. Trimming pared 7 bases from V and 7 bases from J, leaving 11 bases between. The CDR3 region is CASLDRNEAFF. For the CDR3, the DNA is TGCGCCAGCCTAGACAGGAATGAAGCTTTCTTT. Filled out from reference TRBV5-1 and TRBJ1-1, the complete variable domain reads KAGVTQTPRYLIKTRGQQVTLSCSPISGHRSVSWYQQTPGQGLQFLFEYFSETQRNKGNFPGRFSGRQFSNSRSEMNVSTLELGDSALYLCASLDRNEAFFGQGTRLTVV.

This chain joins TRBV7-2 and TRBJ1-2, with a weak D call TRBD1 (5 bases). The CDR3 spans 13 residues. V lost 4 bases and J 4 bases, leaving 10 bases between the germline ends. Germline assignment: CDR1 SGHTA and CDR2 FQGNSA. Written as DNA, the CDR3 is TGTGCCAGCAGCTCCGACAGACTCTATGGCTACACCTTC. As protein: CASSSDRLYGYTF. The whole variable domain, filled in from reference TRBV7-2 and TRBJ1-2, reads GAGVSQSPSNKVTEKGKDVELRCDPISGHTALYWYRQSLGQGLEFLIYFQGNSAPDKSGLPSDRFSAERTGGSVSTLTIQRTQQEDSAVYLCASSSDRLYGYTFGSGTRLTVV.

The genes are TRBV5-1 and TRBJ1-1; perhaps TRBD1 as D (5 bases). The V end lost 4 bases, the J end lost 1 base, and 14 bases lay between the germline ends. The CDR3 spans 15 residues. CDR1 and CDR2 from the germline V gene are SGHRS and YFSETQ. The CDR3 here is CASSPGRRTNTEAFF. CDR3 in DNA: TGCGCCAGCAGCCCGGGACGCCGGACGAACACTGAAGCTTTCTTT.

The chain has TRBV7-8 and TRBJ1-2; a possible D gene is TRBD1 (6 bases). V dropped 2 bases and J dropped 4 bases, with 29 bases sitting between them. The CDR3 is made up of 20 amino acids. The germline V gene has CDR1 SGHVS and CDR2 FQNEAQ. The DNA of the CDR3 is TGTGCCAGCAGCTTAAATCCCCCTGATGGAGTGGGGGCCCGGATCTATGGCTACACCTTC. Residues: CASSLNPPDGVGARIYGYTF.

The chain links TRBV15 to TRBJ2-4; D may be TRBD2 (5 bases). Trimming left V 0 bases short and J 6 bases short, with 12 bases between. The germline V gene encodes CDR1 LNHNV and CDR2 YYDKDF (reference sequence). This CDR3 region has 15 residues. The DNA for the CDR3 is TGTGCCACCAGCAGAGATCCGGGCGGGCCAAACATTCAGTACTTC. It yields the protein CATSRDPGGPNIQYF. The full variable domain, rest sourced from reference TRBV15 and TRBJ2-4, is DAMVIQNPRYQVTQFGKPVTLSCSQTLNHNVMYWYQQKSSQAPKLLFHYYDKDFNNEADTPDNFQSRRPNTSFCFLDIRSPGLGDTAMYLCATSRDPGGPNIQYFGAGTRLSVL.

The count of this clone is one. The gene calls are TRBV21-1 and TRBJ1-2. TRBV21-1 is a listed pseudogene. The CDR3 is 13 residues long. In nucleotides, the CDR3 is TGTGCCAGCAGCAAGCCACCTTTTTATGGCTACACCTTC. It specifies CASSKPPFYGYTF.